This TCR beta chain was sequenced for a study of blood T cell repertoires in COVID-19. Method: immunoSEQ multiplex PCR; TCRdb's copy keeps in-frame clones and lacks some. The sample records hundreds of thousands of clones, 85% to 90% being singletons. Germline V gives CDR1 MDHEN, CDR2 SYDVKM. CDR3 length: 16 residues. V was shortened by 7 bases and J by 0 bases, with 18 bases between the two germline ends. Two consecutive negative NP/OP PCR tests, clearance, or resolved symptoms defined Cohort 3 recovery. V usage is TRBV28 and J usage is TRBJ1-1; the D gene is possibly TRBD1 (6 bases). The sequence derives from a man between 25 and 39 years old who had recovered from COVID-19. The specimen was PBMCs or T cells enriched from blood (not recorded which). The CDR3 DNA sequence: TGTGCCAGCAAAGGGGTGGGGGCATCGGTGAACACTGAAGCTTTCTTT. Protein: CASKGVGASVNTEAFF.